This T cell receptor (beta chain) was sequenced in a study of blood T cell repertoires in COVID-19. Study information: Sites in the United States, Italy and Spain provided acute and convalescent COVID-19 samples. Sample material is recorded as cDNA or gDNA derived from T cells, B-cell-depleted T cells, or PBMCs.

Germline V gives CDR1 KGHSH, CDR2 LQKENI. V lost 3 bases, J lost 0 bases, and 10 bases stayed unmatched. This CDR3 region has 18 residues. The authors' processing: Cell counts per sample came from amplifying reference gene primers. Method: immunoSEQ multiplex PCR; TCRdb's copy keeps in-frame clones and lacks some. V and J calls and clone size follow that table, whereas D and trimming were derived from the DNA. The sample consists of some 270,000 clones, approximately 86% of them appearing once. The sequence came from a man aged 40-55 years with active or convalescent COVID-19. Sequenced input: peripheral blood. The chain combines TRBV18 with TRBJ1-4; 7 bases fit TRBD1. In DNA form, the CDR3 reads TGTGCCAGCTCACCCACAGGGGACTCGAACCCAACTAATGAAAAACTGTTTTTT. It encodes CASSPTGDSNPTNEKLFF. The full variable domain, completed using reference TRBV18 and TRBJ1-4, is NAGVMQNPRHLVRRRGQEARLRCSPMKGHSHVYWYRQLPEEGLKFMVYLQKENIIDESGMPKERFSAEFPKEGPSILRIQQVVRGDSAAYFCASSPTGDSNPTNEKLFFGSGTQLSVL.